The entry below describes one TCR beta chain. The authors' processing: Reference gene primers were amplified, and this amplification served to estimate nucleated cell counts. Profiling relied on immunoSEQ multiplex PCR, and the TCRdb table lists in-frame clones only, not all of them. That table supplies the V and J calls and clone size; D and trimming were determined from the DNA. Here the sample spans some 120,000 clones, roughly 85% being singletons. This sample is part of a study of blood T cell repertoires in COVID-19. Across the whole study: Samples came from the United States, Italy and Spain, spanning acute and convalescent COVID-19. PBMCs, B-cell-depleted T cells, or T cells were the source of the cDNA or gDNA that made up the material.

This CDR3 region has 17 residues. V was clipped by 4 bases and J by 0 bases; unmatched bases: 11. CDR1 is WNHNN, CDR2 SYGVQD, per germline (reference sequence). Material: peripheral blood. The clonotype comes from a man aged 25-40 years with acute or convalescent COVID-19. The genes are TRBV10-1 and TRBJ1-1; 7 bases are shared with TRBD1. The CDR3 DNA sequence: TGCGCCAGCAGTGTAACAGGGGAGTGCGGCATGAACACTGAAGCTTTCTTT. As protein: CASSVTGECGMNTEAFF.